The rows below give T cell receptor beta chains drawn from one sample of a study of blood T cell repertoires in COVID-19. Clones were sequenced by immunoSEQ multiplex PCR, and TCRdb holds only the in-frame ones, with some missing. The sample lists some 130,000 clones; roughly nine tenths were seen once. Sequencing was performed on peripheral blood. The receptor source for this set is a woman in her 70s with COVID-19, enrolled during active disease. Each CDR3 is given with its conserved first and last residue. Fields, in order: D gene, J gene, V gene, clone size, CDR3 protein, CDR3 DNA. D genes are given only for firm matches. Clone size is not always given. Where it is, it says once, few, many or a class for expanded clones.

TRBD1 TRBJ2-2 TRBV6-5 few CASDGQGVTGELFF TGTGCCAGCGACGGACAGGGGGTCACCGGGGAGCTGTTTTTT
TRBD2 TRBJ2-5 TRBV18 NA CASSPASGGSETQYF TGTGCCAGCTCACCAGCTAGCGGGGGATCAGAGACCCAGTACTTC
TRBD1 TRBJ1-3 TRBV3-1/TRBV3-2 NA CASSHTDRGNTIYF TGTGCCAGCAGCCACACGGACAGGGGAAACACCATATATTTT
TRBD2 TRBJ2-3 TRBV9 NA CASSVWRWRGSTDTQYF TGTGCCAGCAGCGTATGGCGATGGCGGGGGAGCACAGATACGCAGTATTTT
NA TRBJ2-1 TRBV3-1/TRBV3-2 NA CASSLLGEQFF TGTGCCAGCAGCCTTCTCGGGGAGCAGTTCTTC
TRBD2 TRBJ2-2 TRBV10-3 NA CAGGGQGGTGELFF TGTGCCGGCGGGGGTCAGGGAGGGACCGGGGAGCTGTTTTTT
NA TRBJ2-2 TRBV2 NA CASRTGNTGELFF TGTGCCAGCAGGACGGGGAACACCGGGGAGCTGTTTTTT
TRBD2 TRBJ2-2 TRBV11-3 NA CASSLGGLAGGNTGELFF TGTGCCAGCAGCTTAGGAGGACTAGCGGGGGGCAACACCGGGGAGCTGTTTTTT
TRBD1 TRBJ1-2 TRBV2 NA CASRIRDSEAYGYTF TGTGCCAGCAGGATCCGGGACAGTGAAGCCTATGGCTACACCTTC
NA TRBJ1-2 TRBV30 NA CAWLGLKNYGYTF TGTGCCTGGCTAGGACTGAAAAACTATGGCTACACCTTC
NA TRBJ2-7 TRBV6-1 NA CASSEAGGQTAREQYF TGTGCCAGCAGTGAAGCCGGCGGTCAGACCGCTCGCGAGCAGTACTTC
NA TRBJ1-4 TRBV10-3 few CATREGTTNEKLFF TGTGCCACCCGTGAGGGCACAACTAATGAAAAACTGTTTTTT
NA TRBJ1-1 TRBV6-4 NA CASSAGRGTEAFF TGTGCCAGCAGTGCTGGAAGGGGAACTGAAGCTTTCTTT
NA TRBJ1-5 TRBV3-1/TRBV3-2 NA CASSQDREQAQHF TGTGCCAGCAGCCAAGATCGAGAGCAGGCCCAGCATTTT
TRBD2 TRBJ2-1 TRBV11-2 few CASSYLAGGSYNEQFF TGTGCCAGCAGCTATCTAGCGGGGGGTTCCTACAATGAGCAGTTCTTC
NA TRBJ2-5 TRBV5-1 NA CASSSRVLKETQYF TGCGCCAGCAGCTCTCGGGTGCTGAAAGAGACCCAGTACTTC
NA TRBJ2-7 TRBV12-5 NA CASGLVGGHLYF TGTGCTAGTGGTTTGGTTGGGGGACACCTGTACTTC
NA TRBJ2-7 TRBV6-5 NA CASTLAGTYEQYF TGTGCCAGCACTCTGGCAGGGACCTACGAGCAGTACTTC
NA TRBJ1-1 TRBV3-1/TRBV3-2 once CASSPPLYTEAFF TGTGCCAGCAGCCCTCCTTTGTACACTGAAGCTTTCTTT
TRBD1 TRBJ1-5 TRBV28 NA CASSPDRGVGQPQHF TGTGCCAGCAGTCCTGACAGGGGGGTGGGTCAGCCCCAGCATTTT
TRBD2 TRBJ2-7 TRBV7-3 NA CASSIHSGGDYEQYF TGTGCCAGCAGCATCCATAGCGGGGGGGACTACGAGCAGTACTTC
NA TRBJ2-7 TRBV20-1 NA CSAPRSYEQYF TGCAGTGCTCCCCGGAGCTACGAGCAGTACTTC
TRBD1 TRBJ1-2 TRBV29-1 NA CSVEGQGAWGYTF TGCAGCGTTGAAGGGCAGGGGGCGTGGGGCTACACCTTC
TRBD1 TRBJ1-6 TRBV28 NA CASRGTGGAYNSPLHF TGTGCCAGCAGGGGGACAGGGGGCGCTTATAATTCACCCCTCCACTTT
TRBD2 TRBJ2-5 TRBV2 NA CASSRTSVTSGGKTQYF TGTGCCAGCAGCCGGACTTCAGTGACTAGCGGGGGGAAGACCCAGTACTTC
NA TRBJ1-4 TRBV7-9 NA CASSTGSSTNEKLFF TGTGCCAGCAGCACAGGGAGTTCGACTAATGAAAAACTGTTTTTT
NA TRBJ2-1 TRBV29-1 NA CSVDRAPDEQFF TGCAGCGTTGACAGGGCCCCGGATGAGCAGTTCTTC
NA TRBJ1-1 TRBV5-8 few CASSRWGGDEAFF TGTGCCAGCAGCCGCTGGGGGGGCGATGAAGCTTTCTTT
NA TRBJ1-4 TRBV5-1 NA CASSRMTGEGEKLFF TGCGCCAGCAGCCGAATGACAGGAGAGGGAGAAAAACTGTTTTTT
NA TRBJ1-2 TRBV21-1 NA CASSKARRGYHYGYTF TGTGCCAGCAGCAAAGCACGGAGGGGCTATCACTATGGCTACACCTTC
NA TRBJ2-5 TRBV6-5 NA CASSPEGSETQYF TGTGCCAGCAGTCCCGAGGGATCGGAGACCCAGTACTTC
NA TRBJ1-4 TRBV18 few CASSPDKMTTNEKLFF TGTGCCAGCTCACCAGACAAAATGACAACTAATGAAAAACTGTTTTTT
NA TRBJ2-6 TRBV5-1 few CASSGGGLGANVLTF TGCGCCAGCAGCGGGGGCGGTCTAGGGGCCAACGTCCTGACTTTC
NA TRBJ1-1 TRBV2 NA CASSRPGGTEAFF TGTGCCAGCAGCCGACCGGGGGGGACTGAAGCTTTCTTT
NA TRBJ1-1 TRBV9 NA CASSVALNTEAFF TGTGCCAGCAGCGTAGCTTTGAACACTGAAGCTTTCTTT
TRBD1 TRBJ1-1 TRBV5-1 NA CASSNRQGLNTEAFF TGCGCCAGCAGCAACCGACAGGGGTTGAACACTGAAGCTTTCTTT
TRBD1 TRBJ2-5 TRBV18 NA CASSLRTGEETQYF TGTGCCAGTTCACTACGGACAGGGGAAGAGACCCAGTACTTC
NA TRBJ2-1 TRBV7-7 NA CASSLKSSSYNEQFF TGTGCTAGCAGCTTAAAGTCGAGCTCCTACAATGAGCAGTTCTTC
NA TRBJ2-1 TRBV5-4 NA CASSLEASLVNEQFF TGTGCCAGCAGCTTGGAGGCTTCGCTAGTCAATGAGCAGTTCTTC
NA TRBJ1-1 TRBV5-6 NA CASSLTGIEAFF TGTGCCAGCAGCCTAACAGGGATTGAAGCTTTCTTT
NA TRBJ2-7 TRBV7-5 NA CARTSDSSYEQYF TGTGCCAGAACGTCGGACAGCTCCTACGAGCAGTACTTC
NA TRBJ1-2 TRBV9 few CASSVDGGGYTF TGTGCCAGCAGCGTAGATGGAGGGGGCTACACCTTC
NA TRBJ1-6 TRBV5-4 once CASSLEPPLHF TGTGCCAGCAGCTTGGAGCCACCCCTCCACTTT
NA TRBJ2-5 TRBV7-7 NA CASSPRGRDSETQYF TGTGCTAGCAGCCCGAGGGGTCGGGACTCCGAGACCCAGTACTTC
TRBD2 TRBJ2-3 TRBV29-1 NA CSVRTSGSTDTQYF TGCAGCGTCCGTACTAGCGGATCCACAGATACGCAGTATTTT
NA TRBJ1-5 TRBV28 few CASRAGGNQPQHF TGTGCCAGCAGGGCAGGGGGCAATCAGCCCCAGCATTTT